Below are 30 T cell receptor beta chains sequenced from a single sample in a study of cytomegalovirus exposure and HLA in healthy donors. The PCR ran on 60 Vbeta and 13 Jbeta primers. Only in-frame clones appear in the TCRdb table, and some are missing; sequencing was by immunoSEQ multiplex PCR. Here the sample spans 100,000 to 150,000 clones, under 90% being singletons. The sequenced material came from PBMCs. The receptors originated from a man aged 18 to 29 in good health and CMV-seronegative.

The sample holds a few counts of this clone. The chain is built from TRBV7-9 and TRBJ2-5; TRBD2 aligns across 9 bases. Germline V gene sequence: CDR1 SEHNR, CDR2 FQNEAQ (reference sequence). This CDR3 is 13 amino acids long. V gave up 5 bases and J gave up 4 bases; unmatched junction bases: 2. The CDR3: CASSPGLAETQYF. The CDR3 DNA sequence: TGTGCCAGCAGCCCGGGACTAGCAGAGACCCAGTACTTC.

The chain employs TRBV19 and TRBJ1-1; 7 bases align to TRBD1. The junction had 9 bases not matched to a gene; V was cut back by 6 bases and J by 2 bases. The CDR3 totals 15 residues. CDR1 LNHDA and CDR2 SQIVND come from the germline V gene (reference sequence). CDR3 DNA sequence: TGTGCCAGTAGCACCCCGGGACAGATAAACACTGAAGCTTTCTTT. Translation: CASSTPGQINTEAFF.

The CDR3 region is CASGDSSYNSPLHF. In DNA, the CDR3 is TGTGCCAGCGGTGACAGCTCCTATAATTCACCCCTCCACTTT. This chain links TRBV27 with TRBJ1-6, with TRBD1 as a possible D gene (5 bases). This CDR3 has 14 residues. V lost 8 bases and J lost 0, with 8 bases in between. Germline V gives CDR1 MNHEY, CDR2 SMNVEV (reference sequence).

DNA for the CDR3: TGTGCCTGGGGGGGACAGGGGGCCGGGGAGCTGTTTTTT. Its protein is CAWGGQGAGELFF. The chain has TRBV30 and TRBJ2-2; 11 nucleotides align to TRBD1. The CDR3 extends over 13 amino acids. J lost 6 bases, V lost 5 bases, and 2 bases had no gene match. From germline, CDR1 is GTSNPN and CDR2 SVGIG (reference sequence).

The rearrangement uses TRBV11-1 and TRBJ2-5; possible D gene TRBD1, 5 bases. V lost 2 bases and J 2 bases, leaving 12 bases between the germline ends. The CDR3 length is 15 residues. Germline V lookup: CDR1 SGHAT, CDR2 FQDESV (reference sequence). The CDR3 sequence: CASSLKGNRQETQYF. The CDR3 DNA follows: TGTGCCAGCAGCTTAAAGGGGAACAGGCAAGAGACCCAGTACTTC.

The chain is built from TRBV9 and TRBJ1-2, with TRBD1 matching over 7 bases. Germline lookup yields CDR1 SGDLS and CDR2 YYNGEE. V lost 2 bases, J lost 8 bases, and 12 bases stayed unmatched. This CDR3 contains 15 residues. The CDR3 here is CASSVVSGGQKGYTF. CDR3 DNA: TGTGCCAGCAGCGTCGTGTCCGGGGGACAGAAGGGCTACACCTTC.

The sample holds a few counts of this clone. V and J are TRBV6-4 and TRBJ1-2, with D unclear. The V gene's germline CDR1 is MRHNA and CDR2 SNTAGT. CDR3 size: 14 residues. Trimming cost V 0 bases and J 6 bases, with 11 bases left between them. The CDR3 is CASSDSMGLNGYTF. The CDR3 nucleotides are TGTGCCAGCAGTGACTCGATGGGCCTCAATGGCTACACCTTC.

V and J are TRBV6-5 and TRBJ1-2; the match to TRBD1 covers 8 bases. Germline lookup yields CDR1 MNHEY and CDR2 SVGAGI. The V gene end was trimmed by 8 bases and the J gene end by 5 bases; junction bases not matched to a gene: 10. CDR3 length equals 14 residues. Here the CDR3 reads CASFPRGRGYGYTF. CDR3 sequence (DNA): TGTGCCAGCTTCCCCAGGGGGCGCGGTTATGGCTACACCTTC.

This chain connects TRBV27 to TRBJ2-7, with no clear D. CDR3 size: 14 residues. The germline gives CDR1 MNHEY, CDR2 SMNVEV (reference sequence). V gave up 6 bases and J gave up 3 bases, with 15 bases separating them. In nucleotides, the CDR3 is TGTGCCAGCAGGAGAGGATCTTTACTCTACGAGCAGTACTTC. Translating gives CASRRGSLLYEQYF.

This clone was observed a single time. The CDR3: CSAGDQPQHF. The CDR3 DNA reads as TGCAGTGCCGGGGATCAGCCCCAGCATTTT. The rearrangement joins TRBV20-1 to TRBJ1-5; D is undetermined. Trimming removed 6 bases from V and 5 bases from J, with 5 bases in between. This CDR3 region has 10 residues. The V gene's germline CDR1 is DFQATT and CDR2 SNEGSKA (reference sequence).

V usage is TRBV28 and J usage is TRBJ1-2, with D uncertain. Per germline, CDR1 MDHEN and CDR2 SYDVKM. V was trimmed by 6 bases and J by 4 bases, leaving 12 bases between them. This CDR3 is built from 13 residues. The CDR3 spells CASRLRDLYGYTF. DNA of the CDR3: TGTGCCAGCAGGCTCCGGGATCTCTATGGCTACACCTTC.

This chain joins TRBV1 and TRBJ2-3; the table assigns TRBD2, which was not confirmed against the DNA. TRBV1 counts as a pseudogene. The CDR3 is 17 amino acids. The CDR3 DNA is TGCACCAGCAGGAGGACTAGCGGGGGGAGAAGCACAGATACGCAGTATTTT. Residues: CTSRRTSGGRSTDTQYF.

The chain carries TRBV4-1 and TRBJ1-6, with D unclear. This CDR3 has 12 residues. Germline V lookup: CDR1 MGHRA, CDR2 YSYEKL. V was cut by 7 bases and J by 7 bases, with 8 bases left in between. The DNA for the CDR3 is TGCGCCAGCACTGAGGGAAATTCACCCCTCCACTTT. Protein product: CASTEGNSPLHF.

This chain joins TRBV15 and TRBJ2-7, with D hard to call. V lost 3 bases and J lost 6, with 15 bases in between. Germline V gene data show CDR1 as LNHNV and CDR2 as YYDKDF (reference sequence). The CDR3 has 14 residues. CDR3 bases: TGTGCCACCAGCAGTCCCTTTTATGGCTCCGAGCAGTACTTC. Translation: CATSSPFYGSEQYF.

The genes are TRBV10-2 and TRBJ1-1; D is uncertain. This CDR3 spans 18 amino acids. Germline V gene sequence: CDR1 WSHSY, CDR2 SAAADI. V was pared by 3 bases and J by 7 bases, with 27 bases between. The CDR3 sequence: CASSEERTTGIQRDEAFF. The CDR3 DNA sequence: TGCGCCAGCAGTGAAGAGCGTACCACGGGAATCCAACGAGATGAAGCTTTCTTT.

The gene calls are TRBV5-1 and TRBJ2-3, with 7 bases that match TRBD2. CDR1 and CDR2 (germline): SGHRS, YFSETQ. CDR3 length equals 15 residues. With 1 base clipped from V and 0 bases from J, the junction kept 2 bases outside the gene matches. CDR3 coding DNA: TGCGCCAGCAGCTTGAGCGGGGCTAGCACAGATACGCAGTATTTT. It specifies CASSLSGASTDTQYF.

This clone was counted once. This rearrangement joins TRBV5-6 to TRBJ1-1; 8 bases are a match to TRBD1. Germline loops: CDR1 SGHDT, CDR2 YYEEEE. V lost 2 bases and J lost 5; bases outside the gene matches: 14. The CDR3 consists of 17 residues. The CDR3, as DNA: TGTGCCAGCAGCTTACCGGGACAGATCAACAGGGGGACTGAAGCTTTCTTT. Its translation is CASSLPGQINRGTEAFF.

This chain links TRBV28 with TRBJ2-7; unclear D gene. The germline gives CDR1 MDHEN, CDR2 SYDVKM. Trimming removed 7 bases from V and 3 bases from J, with 10 bases in between. This CDR3 region has 12 residues. CDR3 loop: CASTASSYEQYF. For the CDR3, the DNA is TGTGCCAGCACCGCGTCGAGCTACGAGCAGTACTTC.

This sequence joins TRBV29-1 and TRBJ1-3, with TRBD1 matching over 7 bases. Germline CDR1 SQVTM, CDR2 ANQGSEA. Trimming cost V 1 base and J 3 bases; bases outside gene matches: 9. The CDR3 spans 16 residues. The CDR3 DNA sequence: TGCAGCGTTGAAGGCGCGATCCCAGGGGGTGGAAACACCATATATTTT. Translation gives CSVEGAIPGGGNTIYF.

This clone turned up a few times. The CDR3 DNA is TGTGCCAGCACCCCCGGGGGGCTTAATGAAAAACTGTTTTTT. This codes for CASTPGGLNEKLFF. The chain uses TRBV9 and TRBJ1-4, with D tentatively TRBD1 (6 bases). Germline CDR1 and CDR2: SGDLS and YYNGEE. The CDR3 loop spans 14 amino acids. The ends were cut back, 6 bases at V and 4 bases at J, with 13 bases in the middle.

The rearrangement links TRBV10-3 to TRBJ2-3, with D perhaps matching TRBD1 (6 bases). The length of the CDR3 is 14 residues. Germline V gene sequence: CDR1 ENHRY, CDR2 SYGVKD. Trimming cost V 3 bases and J 3 bases, with 10 bases left between them. The CDR3 protein is CAISDRGGTDTQYF. CDR3 DNA sequence: TGTGCCATCAGTGATAGAGGGGGTACAGATACGCAGTATTTT.

The chain combines TRBV30 with TRBJ1-2; possibly TRBD1 for D (6 bases). Germline V gene sequence: CDR1 GTSNPN, CDR2 SVGIG (reference sequence). The CDR3 runs to 15 residues. Between the trimmed V and J ends, which lost 4 bases and 7 bases, there was a span of 22 bases. CDR3 sequence reads: CAWKSDRLGMGGYTF. Here the CDR3 DNA reads TGTGCCTGGAAGTCAGACAGGCTTGGGATGGGTGGCTACACCTTC.

V and J are TRBV4-3 and TRBJ2-3, with TRBD2 matching over 7 bases. CDR1 and CDR2 (germline): LGHNA, YSLEER. This CDR3 spans 17 amino acids. V shed 0 bases, J shed 1 base, and the junction held 7 bases outside the gene matches. The CDR3 loop reads CASSQENSGLRTDTQYF. Written as DNA, the CDR3 is TGCGCCAGCAGCCAAGAGAATAGCGGGCTGCGCACAGATACGCAGTATTTT.

This rearrangement joins TRBV9 to TRBJ2-3; D is uncertain. The germline V gene encodes CDR1 SGDLS and CDR2 YYNGEE. There are 13 residues in the CDR3. Trimming cost V 3 bases and J 6 bases, with 11 bases left between them. The CDR3: CASSDGPRDTQYF. The CDR3 region has the DNA TGTGCCAGCAGCGATGGCCCTAGGGATACGCAGTATTTT.

The chain links TRBV6-1 to TRBJ1-4, with 9 bases matching TRBD1. V was clipped by 1 base and J by 5 bases; unmatched bases: 5. CDR1 and CDR2 (germline): MNHNS, SASEGT. The CDR3 covers 16 residues. CDR3 nucleotide sequence: TGTGCCAGCAGTGAAGAAGGGGGGACAGGGAATGAAAAACTGTTTTTT. Its translation is CASSEEGGTGNEKLFF.

The rearrangement joins TRBV27 to TRBJ2-3, with 7 nucleotides matching TRBD2. Germline V gives CDR1 MNHEY, CDR2 SMNVEV (reference sequence). The V segment lost 2 bases and the J segment 6 bases; nucleotides outside the gene matches: 8. This CDR3 contains 15 residues. In DNA, the CDR3 is TGTGCCAGCAGTTTAATAGGGGAGGGTGTGGATACGCAGTATTTT. This encodes CASSLIGEGVDTQYF.

This clone has more than one count but fewer than ten. V gene TRBV4-1 combines with J gene TRBJ1-5; D uncertain. V was clipped by 2 bases and J by 4 bases, with 9 bases between them. The germline V gene has CDR1 MGHRA and CDR2 YSYEKL. The CDR3 contains 14 residues. The CDR3 reads CASSQYQDNQPQHF. CDR3 DNA sequence: TGCGCCAGCAGCCAATACCAGGATAATCAGCCCCAGCATTTT.

V and J are TRBV6-5 and TRBJ1-5; D remains ambiguous. Germline CDR1 and CDR2: MNHEY and SVGAGI. The CDR3 consists of 13 residues. The germline V and J ends were trimmed by 6 bases and 0 bases, with 6 bases remaining between them. Here the CDR3 reads CASSTYSNQPQHF. The DNA of the CDR3 is TGTGCCAGCAGCACTTATAGCAATCAGCCCCAGCATTTT.

This chain uses TRBV6-5 with TRBJ1-1; D is possibly TRBD1 (6 bases). Germline CDR1 reads MNHEY; CDR2 reads SVGAGI. The CDR3 loop spans 15 amino acids. V lost 5 bases to trimming and J lost 0 bases, with 13 bases between them. CDR3 DNA sequence: TGTGCCAGCAGTAGCACCGGGACATTGAACACTGAAGCTTTCTTT. Its protein product is CASSSTGTLNTEAFF.

The chain joins TRBV6-1 to TRBJ2-5, with TRBD1 matching 7 bases. CDR1 and CDR2 (germline): MNHNS, SASEGT. Trimming cost V 4 bases and J 2 bases; bases outside gene matches: 7. CDR3 length: 15 amino acids. The CDR3 is CASSATGLLQETQYF. DNA of the CDR3: TGTGCCAGCAGTGCGACAGGGTTGCTACAAGAGACCCAGTACTTC.